Below, 6 T cell receptor beta chains from the same sample are listed, as sequenced in a study of shared clonotypes between healthy human individuals. TCRdb keeps only in-frame clones here, not all; method: immunoSEQ multiplex PCR. The data show about 2.4 million clones, with roughly 93% seen just once and around 0.37% held by the top ten. The sequenced sample was naive CD4+ T cells from PBMCs. This sample's subset: CD45RA+ positively selected. These receptors were collected from a man aged 18 to 30 in good health. Some clones in this sample may be carry-over from other donors' samples.

The chain recombines TRBV27 with TRBJ2-7; 9 nucleotides align to TRBD2. Trimming took 2 bases from V and 2 from J; bases not matched to a gene: 7. The CDR3 has 16 residues. Germline loops: CDR1 MNHEY, CDR2 SMNVEV (reference sequence). As DNA, the CDR3 is TGTGCCAGCAGTTTAGAACGGGCGGGAGGGCCCTACGAGCAGTACTTC. Its protein is CASSLERAGGPYEQYF.

The chain couples TRBV6-6 to TRBJ1-2; 8 bases are a match to TRBD1. There are 13 residues in the CDR3. CDR1 MNHNY and CDR2 SVGAGI come from the germline V gene (reference sequence). The junction had 3 bases not matched to a gene; V was cut back by 2 bases and J by 7 bases. The CDR3 reads CASSYGQGGGYTF. As DNA, the CDR3 is TGTGCCAGCAGTTACGGACAGGGCGGTGGCTACACCTTC.

The chain combines TRBV7-2 with TRBJ1-5, with TRBD1 as a possible D gene (6 bases). V was cut by 6 bases and J by 6 bases, with 24 bases left in between. Germline lookup yields CDR1 SGHTA and CDR2 FQGNSA. This CDR3 has 17 amino acids. CDR3 DNA sequence: TGTGCCAGCAGACCTTCAAGTAGAGGGGGGTCTGGTCAGCCCCAGCATTTT. It is translated as CASRPSSRGGSGQPQHF. The full variable domain, in which reference TRBV7-2 and TRBJ1-5 provide the parts outside the CDR3, is GAGVSQSPSNKVTEKGKDVELRCDPISGHTALYWYRQSLGQGLEFLIYFQGNSAPDKSGLPSDRFSAERTGGSVSTLTIQRTQQEDSAVYLCASRPSSRGGSGQPQHFGDGTRLSIL.

The chain carries TRBV7-9 and TRBJ1-1, with 7 positions matching TRBD1. Per germline, CDR1 SEHNR and CDR2 FQNEAQ (reference sequence). The CDR3 is made up of 16 amino acids. Losses at the gene ends were 4 bases for V and 0 bases for J; bases not matched to a gene: 8. The CDR3 coding sequence is TGTGCCAGCAGCTCGACCCCAACAGGGGTGAACACTGAAGCTTTCTTT. Translation gives CASSSTPTGVNTEAFF.

The genes are TRBV5-1 and TRBJ1-4; 10 bases match TRBD1. The CDR3 runs 16 residues. Germline CDR1 is SGHRS and CDR2 is YFSETQ. J lost 5 bases, V lost 2 bases, and 6 bases had no gene match. The CDR3 spells CASSFLPGQGNEKLFF. The CDR3 DNA reads as TGCGCCAGCAGCTTTCTCCCGGGACAGGGGAATGAAAAACTGTTTTTT.

V gene TRBV9 combines with J gene TRBJ2-6; D remains unclear. Trimming stripped 0 bases from V and 0 bases from J, with 7 bases between. The CDR3 is 16 amino acids. Germline assignment: CDR1 SGDLS and CDR2 YYNGEE. In nucleotides, the CDR3 is TGTGCCAGCAGCGTAGAAAGGGCCTCTGGGGCCAACGTCCTGACTTTC. It specifies CASSVERASGANVLTF.